The sequence of this T cell receptor beta chain was determined in a study of human T cells and chemical hapten exposure. Study in general: Patients' scalps got diphenylcyclopropenone weekly throughout the approximately 26-week study.

As to time point: patch test 2, 6 weeks after DPC sensitization. Treatment of the sample: therapeutic diphenylcyclopropenone sensitization with weekly scalp DPC. TCRdb analysed the RACE reads with MiXCR anew, one entry per CDR3 protein. The data hold about 140,000 distinct CDR3 sequences, with roughly 10% observed a single time. The germline V gene has CDR1 MNHEY and CDR2 SVGAGI. The V gene end was trimmed by 3 bases and the J gene end by 1 base; junction bases not matched to a gene: 4. This CDR3 contains 15 residues. The chain couples TRBV6-5 to TRBJ2-3, with TRBD1 matching over 7 bases. This clonotype was sampled from a woman between 50 and 59 years old with alopecia areata. Some clones in this sample may be carry-over from other donors' samples. The starting material was whole blood, obtained in connection with sensitization to the hapten diphenylcyclopropenone (DPC). The CDR3 loop is CASSYTGAGTDTQYF. The CDR3 coding sequence is TGTGCCAGCAGTTATACAGGGGCGGGCACAGATACGCAGTATTTT.